Below are 14 T cell receptor beta chains sequenced from a single sample in a study of cytomegalovirus exposure and HLA in healthy donors. The PCR had 60 Vbeta and 13 Jbeta primers. Assay used: immunoSEQ multiplex PCR; TCRdb lists only in-frame clones, some missing. The sample includes around 200,000 clones, roughly 79% of them seen just once. The sequenced material came from PBMCs. The origin of the receptors is a male donor in good health and CMV-seronegative.

This chain joins TRBV7-2 and TRBJ1-4, with D perhaps matching TRBD1 (5 bases). The germline V gene encodes CDR1 SGHTA and CDR2 FQGNSA. This CDR3 spans 15 amino acids. Trimming took off 3 bases at V and 8 bases at J, with 16 bases between the two ends. The CDR3 DNA reads as TGTGCCAGCAGCTTCTCGGGCAGGGTGGAAGAAAAACTGTTTTTT. Protein sequence: CASSFSGRVEEKLFF. Combining the CDR3 with reference TRBV7-2 and TRBJ1-4 gives the whole variable domain GAGVSQSPSNKVTEKGKDVELRCDPISGHTALYWYRQSLGQGLEFLIYFQGNSAPDKSGLPSDRFSAERTGGSVSTLTIQRTQQEDSAVYLCASSFSGRVEEKLFFGSGTQLSVL.

This rearrangement joins TRBV16 to TRBJ1-2; possibly TRBD1 for D (5 bases). V lost 4 bases and J lost 2, with 11 bases in between. This CDR3 is built from 14 residues. Germline lookup yields CDR1 KGHSY and CDR2 FQNENV. In DNA, the CDR3 is TGTGCCAGCAGCCGTAGACAGCCCAACTATGGCTACACCTTC. Translated, it gives CASSRRQPNYGYTF.

The chain couples TRBV9 to TRBJ2-1; D is possibly TRBD1 (6 bases). The CDR3 totals 16 residues. V gave up 0 bases and J gave up 0 bases, with 10 bases separating them. CDR1 is SGDLS and CDR2 is YYNGEE in the germline V gene. The CDR3 is CASSVEGHSSYNEQFF. DNA of the CDR3: TGTGCCAGCAGCGTAGAGGGACATAGCTCCTACAATGAGCAGTTCTTC.

In its sample, this clone was seen once. The gene calls are TRBV2 and TRBJ2-5; 7 nucleotides line up with TRBD2. V lost 4 bases to trimming and J lost 4 bases; unmatched junction nucleotides: 3. Germline V gene lookup returns CDR1 SNHLY and CDR2 FYNNEI. The CDR3 is 13 amino acids. CDR3 coding DNA: TGTGCCAGCAGTGCAGGACTAGGAGAGACCCAGTACTTC. Amino acids: CASSAGLGETQYF.

This rearrangement joins TRBV30 to TRBJ1-1; the match to TRBD1 covers 9 bases. J was trimmed by 0 bases and V by 7 bases; bases with no gene match: 15. CDR3 length: 17 residues. In germline, CDR1 is GTSNPN, CDR2 SVGIG (reference sequence). The CDR3 reads CASRFPGQGIMNTEAFF. Written as DNA, the CDR3 is TGTGCCTCGAGATTCCCGGGACAGGGAATCATGAACACTGAAGCTTTCTTT. The full variable domain, in which reference TRBV30 and TRBJ1-1 provide the parts outside the CDR3, is SQTIHQWPATLVQPVGSPLSLECTVEGTSNPNLYWYRQAAGRGLQLLFYSVGIGQISSEVPQNLSASRPQDRQFILSSKKLLLSDSGFYLCASRFPGQGIMNTEAFFGQGTRLTVV.

A word on this clone: The junction differs from germline at one of its ends, possibly a read error. The same CDR3 arises from other DNA sequences in this sample as well. The CDR3 region has the DNA TGCGCCAGCACCGGGACAGGGGGCTTTTACGAGCAGTACTTC. Translated, it gives CASTGTGGFYEQYF. The genes are TRBV28 and TRBJ2-7; 12 positions match TRBD1. The CDR3 has 14 amino acids. The germline V gene has CDR1 MDHEN and CDR2 SYDVKM.

This chain links TRBV6-5 with TRBJ2-2; no clear D. Germline V lookup: CDR1 MNHEY, CDR2 SVGAGI. The V end was cut by 4 bases, the J end by 6 bases, with 12 bases between. There are 14 residues in the CDR3. The DNA of the CDR3 is TGTGCCAGCAGTTTCCCCGGTTCGGCCGGGGAGCTGTTTTTT. Residues: CASSFPGSAGELFF.

This chain links TRBV27 with TRBJ2-1; D remains ambiguous. The length of the CDR3 is 14 residues. Trimming took off 6 bases at V and 5 bases at J, with 14 bases between the two ends. Germline V gene data show CDR1 as MNHEY and CDR2 as SMNVEV (reference sequence). CDR3 coding DNA: TGTGCCAGCAGAGTCAGTAACAGAAACAATGAGCAGTTCTTC. It encodes CASRVSNRNNEQFF.

This rearrangement joins TRBV4-1 to TRBJ2-1; 11 bases line up with TRBD2. This CDR3 is 19 amino acids long. Germline V gives CDR1 MGHRA, CDR2 YSYEKL. Unmatched junction bases numbered 13, after V lost 0 bases and J lost 6 bases. The CDR3 DNA follows: TGCGCCAGCAGCCAAGATATCTACGAGGGACTAGCGGAGGGCAATGAGCAGTTCTTC. Protein product: CASSQDIYEGLAEGNEQFF.

The CDR3 bases are TGTGCCAGTAGTATGGCCCTAGCGGGGCGCAGGGGGGATACGCAGTATTTT. Translating gives CASSMALAGRRGDTQYF. The V and J genes are TRBV19 and TRBJ2-3; the match to TRBD2 covers 9 bases. CDR1 is LNHDA, CDR2 SQIVND, per germline (reference sequence). After removal of 3 bases from V and 6 bases from J, the junction contained 13 bases not matched to a gene. There are 17 residues in the CDR3.

This clone has only one observation. This chain joins TRBV5-1 and TRBJ2-7; tentatively, D is TRBD2 (6 bases). V was cut by 3 bases and J by 2 bases, with 18 bases left in between. CDR3 length: 16 residues. Germline V lookup: CDR1 SGHRS, CDR2 YFSETQ. The CDR3 protein is CASSSGRLGSPYEQYF. The DNA of the CDR3 is TGCGCCAGCAGCTCGGGTCGACTAGGATCCCCCTACGAGCAGTACTTC.

This clone was counted only a few times. The V call is TRBV5-4, the J call TRBJ2-7; TRBD1 agrees at 10 bases. With 3 bases clipped from V and 3 bases from J, the junction kept 6 bases outside the gene matches. The CDR3 runs 15 residues. From germline, CDR1 is SGHNT and CDR2 YYREEE (reference sequence). CDR3 residues: CASSSPGQGNYEQYF. The CDR3 nucleotides read TGTGCCAGCAGCTCGCCGGGACAGGGGAACTACGAGCAGTACTTC.

About this clone: Other nucleotide sequences in the sample specify the same CDR3. The V and J genes are TRBV30 and TRBJ1-1, with D unresolved. Trimming cost V 0 bases and J 11 bases, with 10 bases left between them. The CDR3 is 11 residues long. Germline V gene lookup returns CDR1 GTSNPN and CDR2 SVGIG (reference sequence). For the CDR3, the DNA is TGTGCCTGGAGTGTACTTCAAGAGGCTTTCTTT. Protein: CAWSVLQEAFF.

The V call is TRBV30, the J call TRBJ2-7; 10 positions match TRBD2. CDR1 is GTSNPN and CDR2 is SVGIG in the germline V gene (reference sequence). The CDR3 covers 15 residues. Losses at the gene ends were 0 bases for V and 3 bases for J; bases not matched to a gene: 5. CDR3 sequence (DNA): TGTGCCTGGAGTGTAGTAGCGGGAGGAGGCTACGAGCAGTACTTC. It translates to CAWSVVAGGGYEQYF.